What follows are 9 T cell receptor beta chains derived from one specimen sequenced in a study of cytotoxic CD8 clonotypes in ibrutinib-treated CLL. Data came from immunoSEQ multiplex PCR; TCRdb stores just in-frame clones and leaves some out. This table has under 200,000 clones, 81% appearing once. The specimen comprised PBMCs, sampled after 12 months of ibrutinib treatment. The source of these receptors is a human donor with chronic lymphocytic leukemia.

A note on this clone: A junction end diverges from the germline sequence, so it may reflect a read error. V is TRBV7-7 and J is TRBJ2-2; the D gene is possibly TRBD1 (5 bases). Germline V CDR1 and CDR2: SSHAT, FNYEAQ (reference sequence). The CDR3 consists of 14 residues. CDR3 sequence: CASSAQGNTGELFF. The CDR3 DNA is TGTGCTAGCAGCGCCCAGGGGAACACCGGGGAGCTGTTTTTT.

The CDR3 nucleotides are TGTGCCAGCAGCTATCGGACAGGGGGTCTCTACACCTTC. Translated, it gives CASSYRTGGLYTF. The V call is TRBV7-2, the J call TRBJ1-2, with TRBD1 identical over 10 bases. With V trimmed by 4 bases and J by 10 bases, 6 bases remained unmatched. This CDR3 is built from 13 residues. Germline assignment: CDR1 SGHTA and CDR2 FQGNSA.

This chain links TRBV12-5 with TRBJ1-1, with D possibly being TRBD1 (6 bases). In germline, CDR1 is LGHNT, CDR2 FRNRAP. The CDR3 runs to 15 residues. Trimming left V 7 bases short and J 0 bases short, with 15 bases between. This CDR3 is CASAPKTGMNTEAFF. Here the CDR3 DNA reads TGTGCTAGTGCTCCAAAGACAGGTATGAACACTGAAGCTTTCTTT.

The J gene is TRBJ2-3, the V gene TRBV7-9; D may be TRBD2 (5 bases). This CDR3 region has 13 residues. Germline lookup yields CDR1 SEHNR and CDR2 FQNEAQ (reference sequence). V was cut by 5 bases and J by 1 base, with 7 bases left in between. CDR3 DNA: TGTGCCAGCAGCCCCGGGGGCACAGATACGCAGTATTTT. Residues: CASSPGGTDTQYF.

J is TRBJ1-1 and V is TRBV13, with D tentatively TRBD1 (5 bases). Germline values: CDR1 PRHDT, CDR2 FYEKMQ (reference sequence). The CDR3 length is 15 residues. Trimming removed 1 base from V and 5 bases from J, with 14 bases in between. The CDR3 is CASSLDRGKVTEAFF. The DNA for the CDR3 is TGTGCCAGCAGCTTAGACCGGGGGAAGGTTACTGAAGCTTTCTTT.

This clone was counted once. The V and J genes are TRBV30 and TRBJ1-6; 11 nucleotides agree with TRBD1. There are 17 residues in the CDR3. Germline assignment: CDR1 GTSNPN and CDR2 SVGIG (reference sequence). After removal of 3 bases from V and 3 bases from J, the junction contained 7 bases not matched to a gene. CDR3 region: CAWSSGTGGFYNSPLHF. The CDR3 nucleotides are TGTGCCTGGAGCTCCGGGACAGGGGGTTTCTATAATTCACCCCTCCACTTT.

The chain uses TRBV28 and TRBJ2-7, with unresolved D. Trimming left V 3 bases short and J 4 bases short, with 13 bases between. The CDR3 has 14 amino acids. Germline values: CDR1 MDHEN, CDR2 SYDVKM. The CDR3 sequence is CASSFSSTGYEQYF. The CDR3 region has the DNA TGTGCCAGCAGTTTTTCCTCAACGGGTTACGAGCAGTACTTC.

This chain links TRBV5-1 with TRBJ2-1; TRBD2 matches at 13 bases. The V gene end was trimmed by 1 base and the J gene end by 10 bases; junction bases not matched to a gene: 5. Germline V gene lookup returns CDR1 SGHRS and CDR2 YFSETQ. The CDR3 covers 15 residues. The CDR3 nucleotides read TGCGCCAGCAGCTTGACTAGCGGGAGGGGTGGAGAGCAGTTCTTC. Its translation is CASSLTSGRGGEQFF.

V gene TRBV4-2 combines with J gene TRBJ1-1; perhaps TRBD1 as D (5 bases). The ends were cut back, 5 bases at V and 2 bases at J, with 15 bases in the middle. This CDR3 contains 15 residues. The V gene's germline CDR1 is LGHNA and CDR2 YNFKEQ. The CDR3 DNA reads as TGTGCCAGCAGCGGGGGTTTAGGACAAAACACTGAAGCTTTCTTT. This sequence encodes CASSGGLGQNTEAFF.